These 22 T cell receptor beta chains were sequenced from one sample in a study of prognosis after radiotherapy for stage I lung cancer. The study amplified the TCR beta CDR3 region from genomic DNA. This amplification was carried out by two rounds of multiplex PCR. First-round PCR, the initial amplification, used primers specific to each TRBV and TRBJ gene. TCRdb re-called the multiplex PCR reads with MiXCR, one entry per CDR3 protein. This repertoire shows about 27,000 distinct CDR3 sequences, around 30% found once; its top ten account for about a third. The material was PBMCs, obtained before or after stereotactic body radiation therapy (not recorded which). Receptors originate from a donor over 45 with non-small cell lung cancer.

This clonotype was seen at least ten times. The V gene is TRBV9, the J gene TRBJ2-1; D is undetermined. CDR1 is SGDLS and CDR2 is YYNGEE in the germline V gene. V lost 0 bases and J lost 3, with 10 bases in between. This CDR3 spans 15 amino acids. The CDR3 reads CASSVGVLNYNEQFF. CDR3 in DNA: TGTGCCAGCAGCGTAGGGGTGTTGAACTACAATGAGCAGTTCTTC. Based on the CDR3 plus reference TRBV9 and TRBJ2-1, the full variable domain is DSGVTQTPKHLITATGQRVTLRCSPRSGDLSVYWYQQSLDQGLQFLIQYYNGEERAKGNILERFSAQQFPDLHSELNLSSLELGDSALYFCASSVGVLNYNEQFFGPGTRLTVL.

This clonotype has a count of ten or more. The rearrangement uses TRBV19 and TRBJ1-1, with TRBD1 as a possible D gene (5 bases). Looked up from germline, CDR1 is LNHDA and CDR2 is SQIVND (reference sequence). V was shortened by 4 bases and J by 0 bases, with 18 bases between the two germline ends. The CDR3 has 17 residues. The CDR3: CASSKPTRVGVNTEAFF. Here the CDR3 DNA reads TGTGCCAGTAGTAAGCCGACCCGAGTGGGGGTGAACACTGAAGCTTTCTTT.

This clonotype was found a few times. The J gene is TRBJ2-5, the V gene TRBV9, with a weak D call TRBD2 (7 bases). This CDR3 region has 15 residues. With 4 bases removed from V and 2 bases from J, the gap between germline ends came to 15 bases. Germline lookup yields CDR1 SGDLS and CDR2 YYNGEE. The CDR3 bases are TGTGCCAGCAGCCCGGGGGGCGGGGGACAAGAGACCCAGTACTTC. The encoded protein is CASSPGGGGQETQYF.

The chain is built from TRBV5-1 and TRBJ1-2; D perhaps matches TRBD1 (5 bases). The germline V gene encodes CDR1 SGHRS and CDR2 YFSETQ. V was shortened by 3 bases and J by 7 bases, with 25 bases between the two germline ends. There are 17 residues in the CDR3. The CDR3 DNA is TGCGCCAGCAGCTCGCAAACTGCAATGACAGCTGCGGGTGGCTACACCTTC. The encoded protein is CASSSQTAMTAAGGYTF.

J is TRBJ2-5 and V is TRBV5-1; TRBD1 or TRBD2 may be the D gene (5 bases each). Germline assignment: CDR1 SGHRS and CDR2 YFSETQ. This CDR3 is 14 amino acids long. The V and J ends lost 4 bases and 2 bases respectively, with 12 bases between them. The CDR3 here is CASSPGPLQETQYF. The DNA for the CDR3 is TGCGCCAGCAGCCCGGGACCGCTGCAAGAGACCCAGTACTTC.

This chain joins TRBV7-2 and TRBJ1-6; no firm D call. The CDR3 spans 16 residues. Germline V lookup: CDR1 SGHTA, CDR2 FQGNSA. Trimming removed 0 bases at V and 7 bases at J, with 13 bases between. The CDR3 DNA is TGTGCCAGCAGCTTAGCTCCGGGATCGGGGAATTCACCCCTCCACTTT. Protein sequence: CASSLAPGSGNSPLHF.

This clonotype was counted at least ten times. This chain joins TRBV5-1 and TRBJ2-7; D perhaps matches TRBD1 (5 bases). The CDR3 runs to 15 residues. The germline V gene encodes CDR1 SGHRS and CDR2 YFSETQ. Trimming left V 6 bases short and J 0 bases short, with 16 bases between. For the CDR3, the DNA is TGCGCCAGCACCGACTTCGGCGGACACTCCTACGAGCAGTACTTC. Translating gives CASTDFGGHSYEQYF.

This clonotype occurred many times. The J gene is TRBJ2-7, the V gene TRBV13; D may be TRBD1 (6 bases). This CDR3 is 17 amino acids long. CDR1 PRHDT and CDR2 FYEKMQ come from the germline V gene (reference sequence). Between the trimmed V and J ends, which lost 4 bases and 5 bases, there was a span of 24 bases. CDR3 sequence: CASSSRLPGVRVNEQYF. The CDR3 bases are TGTGCCAGCAGCTCTAGACTACCAGGGGTCCGAGTCAACGAGCAGTACTTC.

Details on this clonotype: Likely a read error: the CDR3 ends without its conserved phenylalanine or tryptophan. The rearrangement links TRBV19 to TRBJ2-6; 8 bases fit TRBD1. The CDR3 totals 16 residues. Per the germline V gene, CDR1 is LNHDA and CDR2 is SQIVND (reference sequence). The CDR3 loop is CASSPSQGAVANVLTL. As DNA, the CDR3 is TGTGCCAGTAGTCCCAGCCAGGGGGCTGTGGCCAATGTCCTGACTCTC.

A note on this clonotype: This may come from a read error, since a much larger clone is one base off. The rearrangement joins TRBV3-1 to TRBJ2-7; the match to TRBD1 covers 8 bases. Germline CDR1 is LGHDT and CDR2 is YNNKEL (reference sequence). The CDR3 contains 16 residues. The CDR3 region has the DNA TGTGCCGGCAGCCAAGAAGCGGGCAGGGGGCGGTACGAGCAGTACTTC. It yields the protein CAGSQEAGRGRYEQYF.

This clonotype came up many times. The chain combines TRBV6-2 or TRBV6-3 with TRBJ2-3, with TRBD1 identical over 8 bases. With V trimmed by 0 bases and J by 0 bases, 5 bases remained unmatched. Germline V lookup: CDR1 MNHEY, CDR2 SVGEGT. The CDR3 runs 17 residues. The CDR3 bases are TGTGCCAGCAGTTACTCGATAGGGACAGGAAGCACAGATACGCAGTATTTT. Amino acid sequence: CASSYSIGTGSTDTQYF.

This clonotype was observed many times. The rearrangement joins TRBV4-1 to TRBJ2-3; D gene unclear. This CDR3 has 13 amino acids. The germline CDR1 and CDR2 sequences are MGHRA and YSYEKL. Trimming stripped 0 bases from V and 10 bases from J, with 11 bases between. The CDR3 is CASSQDTPLPQYF. The CDR3 DNA follows: TGCGCCAGCAGCCAAGATACCCCCCTTCCGCAGTATTTT.

This clonotype turned up a few times. The DNA for the CDR3 is TGCAGTGCTAGAGATTACGCGGGAGGGTTCACAGATACGCAGTATTTT. It yields the protein CSARDYAGGFTDTQYF. The chain is built from TRBV20-1 and TRBJ2-3, with TRBD2 identical over 9 bases. The CDR3 extends over 16 amino acids. V shed 0 bases and J 2 bases; nucleotides not matched to a gene: 6. Germline loops: CDR1 DFQATT, CDR2 SNEGSKA (reference sequence).

This chain connects TRBV28 to TRBJ2-6, with D possibly called TRBD1 or TRBD2 (6 bases each). Germline loops: CDR1 MDHEN, CDR2 SYDVKM. Trimming left V 5 bases short and J 2 bases short, with 13 bases between. CDR3 length: 16 amino acids. CDR3 DNA: TGTGCCAGCAGTGTAGAGGGGGGCGCTGGGGCCAACGTCCTGACTTTC. Translating it yields CASSVEGGAGANVLTF.

Many counts were recorded for this clonotype. J is TRBJ2-2 and V is TRBV12-3 or TRBV12-4; D not certain. The V end was cut by 8 bases, the J end by 6 bases, with 16 bases between. This CDR3 has 14 residues. CDR3 protein: CASQENGRAGELFF. Written as DNA, the CDR3 is TGTGCCAGCCAGGAAAACGGTAGGGCCGGGGAGCTGTTTTTT.

This clonotype was recorded only once. The V and J genes are TRBV11-2 and TRBJ1-3; 7 bases map to TRBD1. CDR1 SGHAT and CDR2 FQNNGV come from the germline V gene. The junction had 8 bases not matched to a gene; V was cut back by 5 bases and J by 7 bases. The CDR3 has 14 residues. The CDR3 is CASSPRQGRNTIYF. The CDR3 DNA reads as TGTGCCAGCAGCCCCAGACAGGGACGGAACACCATATATTTT. Combining the CDR3 with reference TRBV11-2 and TRBJ1-3 gives the whole variable domain EAGVAQSPRYKIIEKRQSVAFWCNPISGHATLYWYQQILGQGPKLLIQFQNNGVVDDSQLPKDRFSAERLKGVDSTLKIQPAKLEDSAVYLCASSPRQGRNTIYFGEGSWLTVV.

Regarding this clonotype: This clone may be a read error of a much larger clone one base away. V usage is TRBV6-5 and J usage is TRBJ1-4; the D gene is possibly TRBD1 (5 bases). This CDR3 has 17 residues. Germline V gives CDR1 MNHEY, CDR2 SVGAGI. CDR3 amino acids: CASSVCGQNATNEELFF. Written as DNA, the CDR3 is TGTGCCAGCAGTGTATGTGGACAAAATGCAACTAATGAAGAACTGTTTTTT.

This clonotype was detected ten times or more. The rearrangement links TRBV28 to TRBJ1-2, with TRBD1 matching over 8 bases. V lost 2 bases, J lost 6 bases, and 5 bases stayed unmatched. From germline, CDR1 is MDHEN and CDR2 SYDVKM. The CDR3 covers 14 residues. Written as DNA, the CDR3 is TGTGCCAGCAGTTTAAAGCGGGACAGGCATGGCTACACCTTC. Its protein is CASSLKRDRHGYTF.

This clonotype came up many times. The chain combines TRBV12-3 or TRBV12-4 with TRBJ2-7, with a tentative D call TRBD2 (5 bases). V dropped 2 bases and J dropped 6 bases, with 14 bases sitting between them. The CDR3 extends over 14 amino acids. CDR3 sequence: CASSLYGIGSEQYF. The CDR3 bases are TGTGCCAGCAGTTTATACGGGATCGGTTCCGAGCAGTACTTC.

This clonotype was detected ten times or more. The chain links TRBV30 to TRBJ2-1; 8 nucleotides match TRBD2. The germline CDR1 and CDR2 sequences are GTSNPN and SVGIG (reference sequence). J was trimmed by 10 bases and V by 0 bases; bases with no gene match: 5. The CDR3 sequence is 13 residues long. CDR3 sequence reads: CAWSVGLAGEQFF. CDR3 DNA: TGTGCCTGGAGTGTAGGCCTAGCGGGCGAGCAGTTCTTC.

The table lists this clonotype with many counts. The genes are TRBV28 and TRBJ1-2, with D unclear. Germline lookup yields CDR1 MDHEN and CDR2 SYDVKM. Trimming left V 7 bases short and J 0 bases short, with 6 bases between. This CDR3 has 12 amino acids. CDR3 in amino acids: CASMEANYGYTF. CDR3 nucleotides: TGTGCCAGCATGGAGGCTAACTATGGCTACACCTTC.

This clonotype was observed at least ten times. The V call is TRBV5-5, the J call TRBJ2-1; TRBD1 agrees at 8 bases. The CDR3 has 15 residues. J gave up 4 bases and V 0 bases, and 3 bases lay outside the gene matches. Per the germline V gene, CDR1 is SGHKS and CDR2 is YYEKEE (reference sequence). CDR3 sequence: CASSLDRGAYNEQFF. DNA for the CDR3: TGTGCCAGCAGCTTGGACAGGGGGGCTTACAATGAGCAGTTCTTC.